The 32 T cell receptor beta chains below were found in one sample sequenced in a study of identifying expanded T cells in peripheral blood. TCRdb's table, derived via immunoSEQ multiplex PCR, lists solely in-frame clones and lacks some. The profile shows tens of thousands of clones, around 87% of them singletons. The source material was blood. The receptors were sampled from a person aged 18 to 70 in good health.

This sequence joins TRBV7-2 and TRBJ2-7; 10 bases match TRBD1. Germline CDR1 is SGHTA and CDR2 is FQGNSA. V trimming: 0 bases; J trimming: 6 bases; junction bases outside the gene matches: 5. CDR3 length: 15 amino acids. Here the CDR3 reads CASSLAGTGVIEQYF. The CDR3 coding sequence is TGTGCCAGCAGCTTAGCCGGGACAGGGGTGATCGAGCAGTACTTC.

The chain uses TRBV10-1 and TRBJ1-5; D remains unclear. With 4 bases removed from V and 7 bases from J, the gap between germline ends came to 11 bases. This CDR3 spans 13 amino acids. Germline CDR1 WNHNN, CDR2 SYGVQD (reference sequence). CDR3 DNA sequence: TGCGCCAGCAGTGCCTCTTTCTCCCAGCCCCAGCATTTT. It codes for CASSASFSQPQHF.

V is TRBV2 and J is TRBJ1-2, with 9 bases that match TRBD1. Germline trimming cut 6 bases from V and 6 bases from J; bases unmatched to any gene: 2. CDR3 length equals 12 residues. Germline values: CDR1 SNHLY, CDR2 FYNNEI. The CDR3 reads CASRRTGDGYTF. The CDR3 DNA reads TGTGCCAGCAGACGGACAGGGGATGGCTACACCTTC.

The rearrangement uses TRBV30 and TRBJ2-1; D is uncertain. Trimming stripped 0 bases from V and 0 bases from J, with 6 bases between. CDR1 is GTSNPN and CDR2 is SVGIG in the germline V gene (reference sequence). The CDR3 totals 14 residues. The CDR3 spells CAWSVPRSYNEQFF. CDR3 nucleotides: TGTGCCTGGAGTGTACCTCGCTCCTACAATGAGCAGTTCTTC. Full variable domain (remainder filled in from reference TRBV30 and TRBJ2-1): SQTIHQWPATLVQPVGSPLSLECTVEGTSNPNLYWYRQAAGRGLQLLFYSVGIGQISSEVPQNLSASRPQDRQFILSSKKLLLSDSGFYLCAWSVPRSYNEQFFGPGTRLTVL.

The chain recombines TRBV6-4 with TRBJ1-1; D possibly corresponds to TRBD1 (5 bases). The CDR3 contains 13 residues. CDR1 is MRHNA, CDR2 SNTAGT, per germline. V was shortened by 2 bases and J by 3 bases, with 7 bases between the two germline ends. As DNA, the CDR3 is TGTGCCAGCAGTGACGGGACGCACACTGAAGCTTTCTTT. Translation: CASSDGTHTEAFF.

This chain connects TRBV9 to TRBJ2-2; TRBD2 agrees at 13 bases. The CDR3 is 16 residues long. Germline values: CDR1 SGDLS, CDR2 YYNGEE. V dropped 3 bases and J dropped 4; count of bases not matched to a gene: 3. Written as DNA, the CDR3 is TGTGCCAGCAGCGGGACTAGCGGGGGCGTCACCGGGGAGCTGTTTTTT. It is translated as CASSGTSGGVTGELFF.

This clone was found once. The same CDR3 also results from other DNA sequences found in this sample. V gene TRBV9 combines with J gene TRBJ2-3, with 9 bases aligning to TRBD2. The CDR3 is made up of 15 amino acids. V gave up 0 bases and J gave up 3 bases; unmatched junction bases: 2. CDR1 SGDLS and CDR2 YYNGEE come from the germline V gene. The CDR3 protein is CASSVGLAGTDTQYF. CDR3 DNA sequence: TGTGCCAGCAGCGTAGGGCTAGCGGGAACAGATACGCAGTATTTT.

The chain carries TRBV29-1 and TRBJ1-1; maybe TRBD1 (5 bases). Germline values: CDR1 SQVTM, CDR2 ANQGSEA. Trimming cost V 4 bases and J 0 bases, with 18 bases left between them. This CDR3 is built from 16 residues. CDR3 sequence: CSVGGTGLAVNTEAFF. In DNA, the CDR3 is TGCAGCGTTGGGGGCACGGGGTTGGCCGTGAACACTGAAGCTTTCTTT.

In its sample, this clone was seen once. This CDR3 reads CASSWRGQGYTNEKLFF. As DNA, the CDR3 is TGCGCCAGCAGCTGGAGGGGACAGGGGTACACTAATGAAAAACTGTTTTTT. The genes are TRBV5-1 and TRBJ1-4; 10 nucleotides line up with TRBD1. Germline lookup yields CDR1 SGHRS and CDR2 YFSETQ. The CDR3 loop spans 17 amino acids. V shed 3 bases and J 2 bases; nucleotides not matched to a gene: 7.

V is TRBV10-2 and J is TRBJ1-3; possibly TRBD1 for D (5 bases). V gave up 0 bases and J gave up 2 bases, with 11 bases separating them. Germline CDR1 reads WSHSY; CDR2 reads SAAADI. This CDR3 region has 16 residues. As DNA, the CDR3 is TGCGCCAGCAGTGAGTCGACGGGGGGGACTGGAAACACCATATATTTT. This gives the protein CASSESTGGTGNTIYF.

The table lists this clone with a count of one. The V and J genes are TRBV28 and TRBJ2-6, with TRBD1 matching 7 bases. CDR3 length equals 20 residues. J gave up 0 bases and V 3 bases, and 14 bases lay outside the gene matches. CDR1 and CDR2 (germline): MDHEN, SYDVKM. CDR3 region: CASSFPRLTGTYSGANVLTF. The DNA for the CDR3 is TGTGCCAGCAGTTTCCCCCGCCTGACAGGGACCTACTCTGGGGCCAACGTCCTGACTTTC. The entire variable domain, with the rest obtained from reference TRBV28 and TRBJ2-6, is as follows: DVKVTQSSRYLVKRTGEKVFLECVQDMDHENMFWYRQDPGLGLRLIYFSYDVKMKEKGDIPEGYSVSREKKERFSLILESASTNQTSMYLCASSFPRLTGTYSGANVLTFGAGSRLTVL.

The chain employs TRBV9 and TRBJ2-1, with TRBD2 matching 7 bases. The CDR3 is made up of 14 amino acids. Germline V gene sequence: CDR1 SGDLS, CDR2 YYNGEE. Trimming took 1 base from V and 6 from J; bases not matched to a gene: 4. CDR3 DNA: TGTGCCAGCAGCGTATTAACTAGCGTCAATGAGCAGTTCTTC. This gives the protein CASSVLTSVNEQFF.

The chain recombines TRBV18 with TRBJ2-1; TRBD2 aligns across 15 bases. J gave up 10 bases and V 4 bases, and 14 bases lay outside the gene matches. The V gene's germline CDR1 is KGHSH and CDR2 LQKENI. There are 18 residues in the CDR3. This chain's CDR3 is CASSRGLAGGLRSGEQFF. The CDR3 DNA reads TGTGCCAGCTCACGGGGACTAGCGGGGGGTCTTCGGTCAGGGGAGCAGTTCTTC. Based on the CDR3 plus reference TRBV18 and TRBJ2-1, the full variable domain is NAGVMQNPRHLVRRRGQEARLRCSPMKGHSHVYWYRQLPEEGLKFMVYLQKENIIDESGMPKERFSAEFPKEGPSILRIQQVVRGDSAAYFCASSRGLAGGLRSGEQFFGPGTRLTVL.

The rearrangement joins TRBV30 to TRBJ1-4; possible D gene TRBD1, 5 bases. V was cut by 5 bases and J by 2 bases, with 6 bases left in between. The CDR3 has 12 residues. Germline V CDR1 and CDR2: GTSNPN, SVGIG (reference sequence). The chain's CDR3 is CAWAGTNEKLFF. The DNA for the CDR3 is TGTGCCTGGGCAGGGACTAATGAAAAACTGTTTTTT.

The chain's CDR3 is CASSQVGNTDTQYF. CDR3 nucleotides: TGCGCCAGCAGCCAAGTCGGAAACACAGATACGCAGTATTTT. V usage is TRBV4-3 and J usage is TRBJ2-3; D unresolved. The CDR3 length is 14 residues. Germline CDR1 reads LGHNA; CDR2 reads YSLEER. With 1 base removed from V and 2 bases from J, the gap between germline ends came to 7 bases.

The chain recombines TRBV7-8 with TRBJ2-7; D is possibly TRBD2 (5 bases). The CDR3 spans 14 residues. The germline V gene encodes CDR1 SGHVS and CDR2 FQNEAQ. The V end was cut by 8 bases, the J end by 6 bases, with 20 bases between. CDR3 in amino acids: CASGFSGLYFEQYF. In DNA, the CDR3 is TGTGCCAGCGGTTTCAGCGGTTTGTATTTCGAGCAGTACTTC.

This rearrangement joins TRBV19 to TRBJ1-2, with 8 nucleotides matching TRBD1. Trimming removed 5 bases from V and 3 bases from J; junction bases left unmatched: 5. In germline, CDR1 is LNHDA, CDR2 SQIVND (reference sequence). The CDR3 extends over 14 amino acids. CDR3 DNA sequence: TGTGCCAGTAGTCCAGGGACAGGCGACTATGGCTACACCTTC. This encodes CASSPGTGDYGYTF.

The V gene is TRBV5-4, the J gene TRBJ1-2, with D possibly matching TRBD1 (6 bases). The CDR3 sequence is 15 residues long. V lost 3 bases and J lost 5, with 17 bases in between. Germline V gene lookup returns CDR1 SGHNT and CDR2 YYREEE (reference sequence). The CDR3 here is CASSSLTGTVYGYTF. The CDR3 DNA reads TGTGCCAGCAGCTCGTTAACAGGGACCGTTTATGGCTACACCTTC.

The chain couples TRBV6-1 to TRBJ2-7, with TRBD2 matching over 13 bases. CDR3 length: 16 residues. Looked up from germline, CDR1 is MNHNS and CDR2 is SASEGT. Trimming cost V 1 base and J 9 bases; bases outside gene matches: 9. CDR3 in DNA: TGTGCCAGCAGTGAAGAAACCGGGACTAGCGGGATTGCGCAGTACTTC. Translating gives CASSEETGTSGIAQYF.

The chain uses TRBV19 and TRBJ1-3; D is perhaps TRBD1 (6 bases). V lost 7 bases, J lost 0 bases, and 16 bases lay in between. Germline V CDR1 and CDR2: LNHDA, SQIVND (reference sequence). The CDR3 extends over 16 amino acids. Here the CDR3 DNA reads TGTGCCAGTACCTACGACAGGCGATACTCTGGAAACACCATATATTTT. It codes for CASTYDRRYSGNTIYF.

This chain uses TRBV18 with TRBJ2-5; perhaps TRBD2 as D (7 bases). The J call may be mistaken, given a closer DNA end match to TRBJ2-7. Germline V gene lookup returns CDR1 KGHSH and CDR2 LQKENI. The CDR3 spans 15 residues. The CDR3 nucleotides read TGTGCCAGCTCACCAAGGGGGGGCTCTGGAAGCGAGCAGTACTTC. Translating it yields CASSPRGGSGSEQYF.

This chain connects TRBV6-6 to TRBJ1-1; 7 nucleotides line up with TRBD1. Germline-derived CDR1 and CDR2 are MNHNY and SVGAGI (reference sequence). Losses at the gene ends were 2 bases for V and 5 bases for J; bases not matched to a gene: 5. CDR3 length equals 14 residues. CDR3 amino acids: CASSYDREWTEAFF. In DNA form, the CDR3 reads TGTGCCAGCAGTTACGACAGGGAGTGGACTGAAGCTTTCTTT.

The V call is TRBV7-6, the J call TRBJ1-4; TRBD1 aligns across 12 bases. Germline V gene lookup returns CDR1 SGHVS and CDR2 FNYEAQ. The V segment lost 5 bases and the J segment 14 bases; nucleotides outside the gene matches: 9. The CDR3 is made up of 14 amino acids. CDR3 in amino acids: CASSRGQGARRLFF. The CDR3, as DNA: TGTGCCAGCAGCCGGGGACAGGGGGCGAGGCGGCTGTTTTTT.

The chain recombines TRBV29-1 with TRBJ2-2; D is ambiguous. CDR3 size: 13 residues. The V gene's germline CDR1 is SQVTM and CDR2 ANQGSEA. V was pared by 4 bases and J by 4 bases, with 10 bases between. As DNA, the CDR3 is TGCAGCGTTGGACAATCGGGCACCGGGGAGCTGTTTTTT. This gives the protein CSVGQSGTGELFF.

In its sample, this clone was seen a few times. CDR3 DNA: TGTGCCAGCAGCTTGCGGACAGGGGGTAGCTCCTATAATTCACCCCTCCACTTT. Its protein product is CASSLRTGGSSYNSPLHF. The genes are TRBV11-2 and TRBJ1-6; 10 nucleotides match TRBD1. Germline values: CDR1 SGHAT, CDR2 FQNNGV. The CDR3 spans 18 residues. The ends lost 3 bases at V and 0 bases at J; junction bases unmatched: 5.

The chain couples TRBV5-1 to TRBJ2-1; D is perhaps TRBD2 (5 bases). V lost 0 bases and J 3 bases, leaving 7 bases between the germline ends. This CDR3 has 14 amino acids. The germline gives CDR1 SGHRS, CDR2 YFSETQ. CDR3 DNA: TGCGCCAGCAGCTTGGACAGCGGCTACAATGAGCAGTTCTTC. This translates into CASSLDSGYNEQFF.

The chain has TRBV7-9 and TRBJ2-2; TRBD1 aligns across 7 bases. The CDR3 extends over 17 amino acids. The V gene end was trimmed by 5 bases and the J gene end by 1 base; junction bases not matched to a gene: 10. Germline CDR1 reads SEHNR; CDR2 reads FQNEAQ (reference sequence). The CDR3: CASSPRDSPLNTGELFF. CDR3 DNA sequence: TGTGCCAGCAGCCCCCGGGACAGTCCGCTGAACACCGGGGAGCTGTTTTTT.

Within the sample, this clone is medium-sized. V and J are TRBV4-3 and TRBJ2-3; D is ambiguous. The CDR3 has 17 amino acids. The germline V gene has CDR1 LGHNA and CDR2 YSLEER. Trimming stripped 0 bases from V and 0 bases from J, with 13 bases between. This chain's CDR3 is CASSQDLGSPSTDTQYF. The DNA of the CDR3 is TGCGCCAGCAGCCAAGATTTGGGCAGTCCTAGCACAGATACGCAGTATTTT.

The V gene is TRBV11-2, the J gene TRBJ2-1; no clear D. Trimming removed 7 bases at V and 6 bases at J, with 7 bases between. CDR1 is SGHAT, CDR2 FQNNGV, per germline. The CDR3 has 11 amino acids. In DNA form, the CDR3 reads TGTGCCAGCACCTCTAGCAATGAGCAGTTCTTC. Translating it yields CASTSSNEQFF. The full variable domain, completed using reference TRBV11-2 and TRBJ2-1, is EAGVAQSPRYKIIEKRQSVAFWCNPISGHATLYWYQQILGQGPKLLIQFQNNGVVDDSQLPKDRFSAERLKGVDSTLKIQPAKLEDSAVYLCASTSSNEQFFGPGTRLTVL.

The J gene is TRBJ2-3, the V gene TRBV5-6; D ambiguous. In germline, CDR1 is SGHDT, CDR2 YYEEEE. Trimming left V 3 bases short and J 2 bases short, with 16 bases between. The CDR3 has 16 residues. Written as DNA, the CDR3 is TGTGCCAGCAGCTGGTCTCTAGGTAGGGACACAGATACGCAGTATTTT. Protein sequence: CASSWSLGRDTDTQYF.

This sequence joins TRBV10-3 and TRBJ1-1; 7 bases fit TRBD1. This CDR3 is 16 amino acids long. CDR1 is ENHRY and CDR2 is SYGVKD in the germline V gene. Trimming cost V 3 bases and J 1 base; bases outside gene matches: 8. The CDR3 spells CAISDLNRGANTEAFF. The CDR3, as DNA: TGTGCCATCAGTGACCTAAACAGGGGAGCGAACACTGAAGCTTTCTTT.

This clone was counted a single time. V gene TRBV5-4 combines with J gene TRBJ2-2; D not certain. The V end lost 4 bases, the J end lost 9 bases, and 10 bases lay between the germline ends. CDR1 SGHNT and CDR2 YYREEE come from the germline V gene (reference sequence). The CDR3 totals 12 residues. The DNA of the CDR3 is TGTGCCAGCAGCGAGAGTCCCCGGGAGCTGTTTTTT. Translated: CASSESPRELFF.